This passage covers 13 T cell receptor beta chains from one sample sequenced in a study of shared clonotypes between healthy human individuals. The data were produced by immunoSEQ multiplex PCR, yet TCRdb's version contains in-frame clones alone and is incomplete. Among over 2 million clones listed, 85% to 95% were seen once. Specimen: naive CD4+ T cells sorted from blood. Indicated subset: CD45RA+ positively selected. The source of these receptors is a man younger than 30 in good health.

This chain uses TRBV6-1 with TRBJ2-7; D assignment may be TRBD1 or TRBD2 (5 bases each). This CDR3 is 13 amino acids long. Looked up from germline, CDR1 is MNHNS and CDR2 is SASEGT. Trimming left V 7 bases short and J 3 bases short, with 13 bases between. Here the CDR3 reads CASTPGRDYEQYF. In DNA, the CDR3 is TGTGCCAGCACCCCGGGACGGGACTACGAGCAGTACTTC.

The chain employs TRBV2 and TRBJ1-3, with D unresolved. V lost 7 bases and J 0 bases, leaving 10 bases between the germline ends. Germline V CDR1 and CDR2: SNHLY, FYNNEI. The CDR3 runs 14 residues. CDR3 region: CASTPGRSGNTIYF. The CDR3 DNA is TGTGCCAGCACCCCAGGACGCTCTGGAAACACCATATATTTT.

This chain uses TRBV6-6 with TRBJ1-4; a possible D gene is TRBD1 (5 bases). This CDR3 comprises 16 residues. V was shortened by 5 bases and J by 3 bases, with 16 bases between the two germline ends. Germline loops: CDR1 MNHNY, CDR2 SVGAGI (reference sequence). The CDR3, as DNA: TGTGCCAGCAGTCTAGGGACGGGCATGGCTAATGAAAAACTGTTTTTT. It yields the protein CASSLGTGMANEKLFF.

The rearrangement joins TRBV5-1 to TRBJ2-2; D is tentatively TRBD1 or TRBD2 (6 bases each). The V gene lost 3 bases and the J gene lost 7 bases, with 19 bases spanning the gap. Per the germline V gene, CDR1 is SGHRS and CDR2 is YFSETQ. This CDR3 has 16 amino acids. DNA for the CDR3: TGCGCCAGCAGCTCTATCTCCGGGGGCGGTGGCGGGGAGCTGTTTTTT. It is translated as CASSSISGGGGGELFF.

CDR3 in DNA: TGTGCCAGCAGCTTAGTACCGGGACAGGGGTTCTACGAGCAGTACTTC. Amino acid sequence: CASSLVPGQGFYEQYF. This rearrangement joins TRBV7-2 to TRBJ2-7, with 10 bases that match TRBD1. Germline assignment: CDR1 SGHTA and CDR2 FQGNSA. V shed 1 base and J 3 bases; nucleotides not matched to a gene: 6. This CDR3 has 16 amino acids.

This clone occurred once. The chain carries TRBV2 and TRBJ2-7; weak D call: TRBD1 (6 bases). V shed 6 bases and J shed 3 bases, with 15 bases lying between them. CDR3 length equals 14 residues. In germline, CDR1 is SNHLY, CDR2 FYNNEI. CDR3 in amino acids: CASRSRDKSYEQYF. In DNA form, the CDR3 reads TGTGCCAGCAGATCCCGGGACAAGAGCTACGAGCAGTACTTC.

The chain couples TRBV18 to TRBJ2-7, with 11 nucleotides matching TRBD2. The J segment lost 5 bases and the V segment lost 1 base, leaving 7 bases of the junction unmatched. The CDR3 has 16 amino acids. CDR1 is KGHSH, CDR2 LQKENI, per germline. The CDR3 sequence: CASSPQIKTSGNEQYF. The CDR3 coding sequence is TGTGCCAGCTCACCACAAATTAAGACTAGCGGGAACGAGCAGTACTTC.

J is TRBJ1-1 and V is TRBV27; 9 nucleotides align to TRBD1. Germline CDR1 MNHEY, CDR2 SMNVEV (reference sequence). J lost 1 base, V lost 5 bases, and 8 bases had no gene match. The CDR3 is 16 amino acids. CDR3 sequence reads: CASSTRTGAGNTEAFF. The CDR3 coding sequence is TGTGCCAGCAGTACGCGGACAGGGGCGGGGAACACTGAAGCTTTCTTT.

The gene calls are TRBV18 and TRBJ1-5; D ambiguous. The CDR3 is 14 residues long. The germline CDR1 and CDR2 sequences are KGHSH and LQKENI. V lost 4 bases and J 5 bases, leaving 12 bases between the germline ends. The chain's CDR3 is CASSHVPQDQPQHF. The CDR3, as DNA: TGTGCCAGCTCACATGTTCCCCAGGATCAGCCCCAGCATTTT.

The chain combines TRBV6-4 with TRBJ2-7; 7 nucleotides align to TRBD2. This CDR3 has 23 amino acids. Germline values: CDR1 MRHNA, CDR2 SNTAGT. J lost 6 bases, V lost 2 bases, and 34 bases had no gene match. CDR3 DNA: TGTGCCAGCAGTGACGTGGCAGGACCTGAGTGGCCCTTAACTAGCGCGGCCCCCTGCGAGCAGTACTTC. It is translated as CASSDVAGPEWPLTSAAPCEQYF.

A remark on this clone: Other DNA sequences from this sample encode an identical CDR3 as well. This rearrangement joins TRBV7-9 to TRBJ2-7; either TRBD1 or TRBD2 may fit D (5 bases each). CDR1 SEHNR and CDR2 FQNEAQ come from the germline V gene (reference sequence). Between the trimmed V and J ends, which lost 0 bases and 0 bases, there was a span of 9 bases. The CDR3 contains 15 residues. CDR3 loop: CASSLARGGSYEQYF. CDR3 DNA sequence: TGTGCCAGCAGCTTAGCGCGTGGGGGCTCCTACGAGCAGTACTTC.

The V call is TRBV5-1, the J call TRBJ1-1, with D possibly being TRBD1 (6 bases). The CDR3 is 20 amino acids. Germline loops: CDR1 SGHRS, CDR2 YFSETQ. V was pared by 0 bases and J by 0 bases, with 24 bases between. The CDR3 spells CASSLVSLQGVGGMNTEAFF. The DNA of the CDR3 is TGCGCCAGCAGCTTGGTTTCGCTACAGGGAGTGGGTGGAATGAACACTGAAGCTTTCTTT.

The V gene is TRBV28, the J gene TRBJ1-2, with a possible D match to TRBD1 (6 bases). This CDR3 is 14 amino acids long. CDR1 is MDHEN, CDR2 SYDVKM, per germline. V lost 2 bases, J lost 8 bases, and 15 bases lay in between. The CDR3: CASSLIPEQGGYTF. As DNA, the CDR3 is TGTGCCAGCAGTTTAATCCCCGAGCAGGGGGGCTACACCTTC.